This is a list of T cell receptor beta chains from one sample in a study of cytomegalovirus exposure and HLA in healthy donors. Clones were read by immunoSEQ multiplex PCR, and TCRdb kept only the in-frame ones, dropping some. Here the sample spans more than 85,000 clones, about nine tenths being singletons. The sequenced sample was PBMCs. These receptors all come from a woman aged 18 to 35 in good health and CMV-seronegative. Each CDR3 is given with its conserved first and last residue. Each record gives: V gene, clone size, J gene, D gene, CDR3 DNA, CDR3 protein. A D gene is named only where the DNA matches it firmly. Clone sizes are given selectively: once, few, many, or a class where the clone is expanded.

>TRBV5-6|.|TRBJ2-5|.
TGTGCCAGCAGAAGGGACACCGAAGAGACCCAGTACTTC
CASRRDTEETQYF
>TRBV9|.|TRBJ1-2|.
TGTGCCAGCAGCGTAGCAGGGGAGGGCTACACCTTC
CASSVAGEGYTF
>TRBV4-1|once|TRBJ2-2|TRBD1
TGCGCCAGCACGGGACAGGGGTTTCCCGGGGAGCTGTTTTTT
CASTGQGFPGELFF
>TRBV19|.|TRBJ1-1|.
TGTGCCAGTAGTAGGGGAGGGGTTGAAGCTTTCTTT
CASSRGGVEAFF
>TRBV6-5|.|TRBJ1-1|.
TGTGCCAGCAGTTCGACCTACACAGGGAACACTGAAGCTTTCTTT
CASSSTYTGNTEAFF
>TRBV7-9|.|TRBJ2-4|TRBD1
TGTGCCAGCAGCGAACAGGGGGGCAAAAACATTCAGTACTTC
CASSEQGGKNIQYF
>TRBV5-5|.|TRBJ2-5|TRBD2
TGTGCCAGCAGCGTGGCACTAGCGGGGAGACAAGAGACCCAGTACTTC
CASSVALAGRQETQYF
>TRBV30|once|TRBJ2-7|.
TGTGCCTCCAGGATTCTTTACGAGCAGTACTTC
CASRILYEQYF
>TRBV6-1|.|TRBJ1-1|TRBD1
TGTGCCAGCAGACCCGGGACAGCATATGAAGCTTTCTTT
CASRPGTAYEAFF
>TRBV6-1|.|TRBJ2-2|TRBD2
TGTGCCAGCAGAACCGGGACTAACTTCCCAGGGGAGCTGTTTTTT
CASRTGTNFPGELFF
>TRBV4-1|few|TRBJ2-7|TRBD1
TGCGCCAGCAGCCAAGTCGACTTTATTCCGGGACAGGGGTACGAGCAGTACTTC
CASSQVDFIPGQGYEQYF
>TRBV14|.|TRBJ1-2|.
TGTGCCAGCAGCCAAGCGGCGGTTGTGGGCTACACCTTC
CASSQAAVVGYTF